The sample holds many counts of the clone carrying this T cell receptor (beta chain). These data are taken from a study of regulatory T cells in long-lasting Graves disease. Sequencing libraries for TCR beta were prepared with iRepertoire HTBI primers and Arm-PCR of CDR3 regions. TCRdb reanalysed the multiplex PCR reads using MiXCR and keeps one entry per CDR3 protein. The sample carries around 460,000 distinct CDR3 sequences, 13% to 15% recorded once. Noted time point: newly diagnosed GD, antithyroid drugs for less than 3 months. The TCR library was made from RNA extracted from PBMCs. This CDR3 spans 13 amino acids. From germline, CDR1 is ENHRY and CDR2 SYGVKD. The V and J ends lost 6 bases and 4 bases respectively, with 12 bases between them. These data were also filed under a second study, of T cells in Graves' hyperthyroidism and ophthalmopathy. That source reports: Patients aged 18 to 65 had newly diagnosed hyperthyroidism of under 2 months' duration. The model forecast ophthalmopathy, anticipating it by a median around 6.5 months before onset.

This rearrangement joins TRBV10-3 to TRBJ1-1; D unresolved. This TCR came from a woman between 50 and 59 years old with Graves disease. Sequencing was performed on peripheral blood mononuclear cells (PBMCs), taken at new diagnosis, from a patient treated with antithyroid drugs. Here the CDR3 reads CAISVDESTEAFF. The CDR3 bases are TGTGCCATCAGCGTTGACGAGAGCACTGAAGCTTTCTTT.